The 13 T cell receptor beta chains listed next were all sequenced from one sample in a study of OX40 agonist ivuxolimab in advanced cancers. Assay: immunoSEQ multiplex PCR; the TCRdb copy retains only in-frame clones and omits some. Here the sample spans some 64,000 clones, roughly nine tenths being singletons. This specimen consisted of CD4+ or CD8+ T cells sorted from blood, obtained in a trial of the OX40 agonist ivuxolimab. All receptors come from an adult with an advanced solid tumor such as melanoma, head and neck, liver or kidney cancer.

The count of this clone is one. The chain joins TRBV6-5 to TRBJ2-7; the D is unclear. The germline CDR1 and CDR2 sequences are MNHEY and SVGAGI. The CDR3 has 12 residues. Trimming stripped 5 bases from V and 3 bases from J, with 8 bases between. CDR3 amino acids: CASSESGYEQYF. CDR3 nucleotides: TGTGCCAGCAGTGAATCAGGCTACGAGCAGTACTTC.

The chain joins TRBV18 to TRBJ2-5; no reliable D call. The J call may be faulty, since TRBJ2-7 better matches the DNA end. Germline loops: CDR1 KGHSH, CDR2 LQKENI. This CDR3 has 12 amino acids. The CDR3 here is CASSGGTYEQYF. CDR3 coding DNA: TGTGCCAGCTCAGGCGGAACCTACGAGCAGTACTTC.

This clone was detected only once. This chain uses TRBV7-2 with TRBJ2-2; no clear D gene. This CDR3 spans 16 amino acids. Germline V CDR1 and CDR2: SGHTA, FQGNSA. Trimming removed 1 base at V and 0 bases at J, with 9 bases between. The CDR3 DNA reads TGTGCCAGCAGCTTAGTTGGACCGCCGAACACCGGGGAGCTGTTTTTT. Its translation: CASSLVGPPNTGELFF.

In this sample, this clone turned up a few times. The V call is TRBV5-1, the J call TRBJ1-1; D is ambiguous. The CDR3 extends over 13 amino acids. Germline CDR1 is SGHRS and CDR2 is YFSETQ. The germline V and J ends were trimmed by 0 bases and 0 bases, with 3 bases remaining between them. For the CDR3, the DNA is TGCGCCAGCAGCTTGGCCCTGAACACTGAAGCTTTCTTT. This codes for CASSLALNTEAFF.

The chain couples TRBV18 to TRBJ2-1; D is perhaps TRBD2 (7 bases). V shed 2 bases and J shed 8 bases, with 10 bases lying between them. Per the germline V gene, CDR1 is KGHSH and CDR2 is LQKENI. The CDR3 has 13 residues. The CDR3 loop reads CASSPRGGDEQFF. Here the CDR3 DNA reads TGTGCCAGCTCACCAAGGGGGGGCGATGAGCAGTTCTTC.

The gene calls are TRBV5-4 and TRBJ2-1; 9 bases line up with TRBD2. The germline V gene encodes CDR1 SGHNT and CDR2 YYREEE (reference sequence). After removal of 2 bases from V and 2 bases from J, the junction contained 2 bases not matched to a gene. The CDR3 spans 15 residues. This CDR3 is CASSLPSGAYNEQFF. CDR3 coding DNA: TGTGCCAGCAGCTTACCTAGCGGGGCCTACAATGAGCAGTTCTTC.

V is TRBV6-1 and J is TRBJ2-7; D not resolved. V was clipped by 2 bases and J by 1 base, with 15 bases between them. The CDR3 sequence is 16 residues long. CDR1 is MNHNS, CDR2 SASEGT, per germline. CDR3 bases: TGTGCCAGCAGTGAAAGTATAGGTTTCCCGTCCTACGAGCAGTACTTC. Translation gives CASSESIGFPSYEQYF.

CDR3 protein: CASSNQDRANEKLFF. In DNA form, the CDR3 reads TGTGCCAGCAGTAATCAGGACAGGGCTAATGAAAAACTGTTTTTT. V usage is TRBV6-4 and J usage is TRBJ1-4, with TRBD1 identical over 8 bases. Germline V CDR1 and CDR2: MRHNA, SNTAGT. With V trimmed by 5 bases and J by 3 bases, 5 bases remained unmatched. The CDR3 totals 15 residues.

V gene TRBV5-1 combines with J gene TRBJ2-7; TRBD1 aligns across 9 bases. J gave up 3 bases and V 1 base, and 5 bases lay outside the gene matches. This CDR3 has 15 residues. Per germline, CDR1 SGHRS and CDR2 YFSETQ. CDR3 DNA: TGCGCCAGCAGCTTGAGGACAGGGGCTCTCTACGAGCAGTACTTC. The encoded protein is CASSLRTGALYEQYF.

This rearrangement joins TRBV7-3 to TRBJ2-3; D is unresolved. This CDR3 has 14 amino acids. In germline, CDR1 is SGHTA, CDR2 FQGTGA. Trimming took 2 bases from V and 1 from J, leaving 7 bases between them. CDR3 loop: CASSLSGGTDTQYF. CDR3 coding DNA: TGTGCCAGCAGCTTATCGGGTGGCACAGATACGCAGTATTTT.

This chain links TRBV6-1 with TRBJ2-2, with D uncertain. CDR3 length: 12 amino acids. V was trimmed by 10 bases and J by 3 bases, leaving 9 bases between them. Germline V gene sequence: CDR1 MNHNS, CDR2 SASEGT. The CDR3 is CAIRRDTGELFF. The DNA of the CDR3 is TGTGCCATAAGACGGGACACCGGGGAGCTGTTTTTT.

The V and J genes are TRBV9 and TRBJ2-3; D is uncertain. The V gene's germline CDR1 is SGDLS and CDR2 YYNGEE. Trimming pared 1 base from V and 2 bases from J, leaving 14 bases between. CDR3 size: 16 residues. In DNA, the CDR3 is TGTGCCAGCAGCGTACGTATAGGGATAGACACAGATACGCAGTATTTT. Amino acid sequence: CASSVRIGIDTDTQYF.

This sequence joins TRBV6-6 and TRBJ2-7, with 8 bases that match TRBD1. This CDR3 has 14 amino acids. The ends lost 7 bases at V and 2 bases at J; junction bases unmatched: 7. CDR1 and CDR2 from the germline V gene are MNHNY and SVGAGI (reference sequence). The CDR3, as DNA: TGTGCCAGCACCTCCGACAGGGGTACCTACGAGCAGTACTTC. Protein product: CASTSDRGTYEQYF.